The next 9 T cell receptor beta chains were all read from a single sample in a study of blood T cell repertoires in COVID-19. Some clones are missing from TCRdb's copy, which holds only in-frame ones; the method was immunoSEQ multiplex PCR. This sample has 130,000 to 150,000 clones, with more than 80% found just once. The specimen sequenced was peripheral blood. These receptors were collected from a man younger than 35 with COVID-19, enrolled during active disease.

The chain is built from TRBV5-6 and TRBJ1-6; 7 bases align to TRBD1. With 0 bases clipped from V and 7 bases from J, the junction kept 7 bases outside the gene matches. The CDR3 consists of 16 residues. Germline CDR1 and CDR2: SGHDT and YYEEEE. CDR3 amino acids: CASSLVGGSKNSPLHF. The CDR3 DNA is TGTGCCAGCAGCTTGGTAGGGGGCAGTAAGAATTCACCCCTCCACTTT. Full variable domain (missing parts from reference TRBV5-6 and TRBJ1-6): DAGVTQSPTHLIKTRGQQVTLRCSPKSGHDTVSWYQQALGQGPQFIFQYYEEEERQRGNFPDRFSGHQFPNYSSELNVNALLLGDSALYLCASSLVGGSKNSPLHFGNGTRLTVT.

This sequence joins TRBV28 and TRBJ2-7; maybe TRBD1 (5 bases). This CDR3 region has 16 residues. The germline CDR1 and CDR2 sequences are MDHEN and SYDVKM. V was shortened by 10 bases and J by 0 bases, with 22 bases between the two germline ends. The CDR3 is CATLSYGASPSYEQYF. The CDR3 DNA sequence: TGTGCCACCTTATCGTATGGGGCCTCCCCCTCCTACGAGCAGTACTTC.

The chain links TRBV28 to TRBJ2-7; a possible D gene is TRBD2 (7 bases). The CDR3 length is 14 residues. Germline V gene data show CDR1 as MDHEN and CDR2 as SYDVKM. V lost 3 bases and J 4 bases, leaving 13 bases between the germline ends. The CDR3 spells CASSFLGGPYEQYF. DNA of the CDR3: TGTGCCAGCAGTTTTTTGGGGGGGCCGTACGAGCAGTACTTC.

The chain carries TRBV27 and TRBJ2-7; D remains unclear. Trimming took 0 bases from V and 0 from J, leaving 6 bases between them. There are 14 residues in the CDR3. CDR1 MNHEY and CDR2 SMNVEV come from the germline V gene (reference sequence). The CDR3, as DNA: TGTGCCAGCAGTTTATCGGTCAGCTCCTACGAGCAGTACTTC. Its translation is CASSLSVSSYEQYF.

V is TRBV5-1 and J is TRBJ2-3; 13 positions agree with TRBD2. The germline V gene has CDR1 SGHRS and CDR2 YFSETQ. J gave up 0 bases and V 3 bases, and 7 bases lay outside the gene matches. CDR3 length: 18 residues. CDR3: CASSSLGLAGPSTDTQYF. The CDR3 region has the DNA TGCGCCAGCAGCTCTCTGGGACTAGCGGGACCTAGCACAGATACGCAGTATTTT. The complete variable domain, with remaining parts taken from reference TRBV5-1 and TRBJ2-3, reads KAGVTQTPRYLIKTRGQQVTLSCSPISGHRSVSWYQQTPGQGLQFLFEYFSETQRNKGNFPGRFSGRQFSNSRSEMNVSTLELGDSALYLCASSSLGLAGPSTDTQYFGPGTRLTVL.

The V gene is TRBV24-1, the J gene TRBJ2-2, with D tentatively TRBD2 (6 bases). Germline V gene sequence: CDR1 KGHDR, CDR2 SFDVKD. The CDR3 covers 14 residues. Trimming removed 7 bases at V and 1 base at J, with 9 bases between. The CDR3, as DNA: TGTGCCACCAGGGGACTGCAGAACACCGGGGAGCTGTTTTTT. Its protein is CATRGLQNTGELFF.

The J gene is TRBJ2-1, the V gene TRBV19, with 10 bases aligning to TRBD2. The CDR3 covers 14 residues. V lost 9 bases to trimming and J lost 8 bases; unmatched junction nucleotides: 10. The V gene's germline CDR1 is LNHDA and CDR2 SQIVND (reference sequence). The CDR3 bases are TGTGCCAGCAGGAAGGCTAGCGGGAGCGATGAGCAGTTCTTC. This gives the protein CASRKASGSDEQFF.

The chain joins TRBV6-5 to TRBJ2-4; 8 nucleotides line up with TRBD2. Germline CDR1 MNHEY, CDR2 SVGAGI. This CDR3 contains 13 residues. The V gene end was trimmed by 10 bases and the J gene end by 4 bases; junction bases not matched to a gene: 6. CDR3 coding DNA: TGTGCCATCACGGGGGGGGCGAAAAACATTCAGTACTTC. Protein product: CAITGGAKNIQYF.

The chain recombines TRBV19 with TRBJ1-5; D is possibly TRBD1 (5 bases). The CDR3 runs to 14 residues. Germline V lookup: CDR1 LNHDA, CDR2 SQIVND (reference sequence). V was trimmed by 8 bases and J by 2 bases, leaving 13 bases between them. The CDR3 spells CASRGPGGNQPQHF. The CDR3 nucleotides read TGTGCCAGTCGAGGACCGGGGGGCAATCAGCCCCAGCATTTT.